This is a list of T cell receptor beta chains from one sample in a study of response to subunit inactivated influenza vaccine. TCRdb re-called the RT-PCR reads with MiXCR, one entry per CDR3 protein. The sample gives roughly 760,000 distinct CDR3 sequences, approximately 21% of which show up once; 10% to 13% is in the top ten. Material: PBMCs from blood, obtained about 5 days after vaccination. The source of these receptors is a middle-aged man who received an inactivated influenza vaccine. The CDR3 runs from the conserved cysteine through the conserved F or W. The order of the fields is V gene, D gene, J gene, clone size, CDR3 protein, CDR3 DNA. The D gene is left open where the match is weak. Part of the rows lack a size; the others show once, few, many or a class for expanded clones.

TRBV18,TRBD2,TRBJ2-5,NA,CASSGASGNQETQYF,TGTGCCAGCTCTGGGGCTAGCGGGAACCAAGAGACCCAGTACTTC
TRBV5-4,TRBD1,TRBJ2-2,NA,CASSAGQGSNTGELFF,TGTGCCAGCAGCGCCGGACAGGGATCTAACACCGGGGAGCTGTTTTTT
TRBV19,NA,TRBJ1-1,NA,CASSSGLVHTEAFF,TGTGCCAGTAGTTCCGGACTGGTTCATACTGAAGCTTTCTTT
TRBV12-3/TRBV12-4,TRBD1,TRBJ1-5,few,CASSLQGAFNQPQHF,TGTGCCAGCAGTTTACAGGGGGCATTCAATCAGCCCCAGCATTTT
TRBV7-6,TRBD2,TRBJ2-1,many,CASSLTGLTSSYNEQFF,TGTGCCAGCAGCTTAACGGGACTAACGAGCTCCTACAATGAGCAGTTCTTC
TRBV7-9,TRBD1,TRBJ2-1,NA,CASSGGQVNVNEQFF,TGTGCCAGCAGCGGGGGACAGGTGAACGTCAATGAGCAGTTCTTC
TRBV29-1,TRBD1,TRBJ1-2,NA,CSVEDRGLVYGYTF,TGCAGCGTTGAAGACAGGGGGCTTGTCTATGGCTACACCTTC
TRBV11-2,TRBD1,TRBJ2-7,few,CASSSLTRDRYYEQYF,TGTGCCAGCAGCTCATTGACTCGGGACAGGTACTACGAGCAGTACTTC
TRBV2,NA,TRBJ2-3,many,CASSEGRVGTDTQYF,TGTGCCAGCAGTGAGGGCAGGGTGGGCACAGATACGCAGTATTTT
TRBV7-2,NA,TRBJ2-3,NA,CASSLALGVGDTQYF,TGTGCCAGCAGCCTGGCGCTAGGTGTCGGAGATACGCAGTATTTT
TRBV5-1,NA,TRBJ2-3,NA,CASSLDGGSTDTQYF,TGCGCCAGCAGCTTGGATGGGGGTAGCACAGATACGCAGTATTTT
TRBV12-3/TRBV12-4,TRBD2,TRBJ2-2,NA,CASNLGRGRSGELFF,TGTGCCAGCAATCTAGGGAGGGGAAGGTCCGGGGAGCTGTTTTTT
TRBV4-2,TRBD2,TRBJ2-1,NA,CASSQKGGLAGNQFF,TGTGCCAGCAGCCAAAAAGGGGGACTAGCGGGAAACCAGTTCTTC
TRBV6-2/TRBV6-3,TRBD1,TRBJ2-7,NA,CASSYMWTGSYEQYF,TGTGCCAGCAGTTACATGTGGACAGGGTCCTACGAGCAGTACTTC
TRBV9,TRBD2,TRBJ2-1,NA,CASSVAASGTYNEQFF,TGTGCCAGCAGCGTAGCGGCTAGCGGGACCTACAATGAGCAGTTCTTC
TRBV30,NA,TRBJ2-1,NA,CAWSRGAASGEQFF,TGTGCCTGGAGCAGGGGGGCGGCCTCCGGAGAGCAGTTCTTC
TRBV11-2,TRBD1,TRBJ2-3,few,CASSLRDRSTDTQYF,TGTGCCAGCAGCTTAAGGGACAGGAGCACAGATACGCAGTATTTT
TRBV20-1,NA,TRBJ2-7,NA,CSASVNTYEQYF,TGCAGTGCTAGTGTTAATACCTACGAGCAGTACTTC
TRBV20-1,TRBD2,TRBJ2-3,NA,CSARPPGLAGTDTQYF,TGCAGTGCTAGACCTCCGGGACTAGCGGGCACAGATACGCAGTATTTT
TRBV7-8,NA,TRBJ2-2,few,CASSPFGLMNTGELFF,TGTGCCAGCAGTCCTTTCGGACTTATGAACACCGGGGAGCTGTTTTTT
TRBV10-3,TRBD1,TRBJ1-5,NA,CAISESARGLGQPQHF,TGTGCCATCAGTGAGTCGGCCAGGGGGCTTGGTCAGCCCCAGCATTTT
TRBV4-2,NA,TRBJ2-1,few,CASSQGGLYDAAYNEQFF,TGTGCCAGCAGCCAAGGAGGTCTATACGATGCCGCCTACAATGAGCAGTTCTTC
TRBV20-1,TRBD1,TRBJ1-2,NA,CSARDRAFYGYTF,TGCAGTGCTAGGGACAGGGCGTTCTATGGCTACACCTTC
TRBV24-1,NA,TRBJ2-3,few,CATSPGLPDTQYF,TGTGCCACCAGTCCGGGACTCCCAGATACGCAGTATTTT
TRBV7-2,TRBD2,TRBJ2-3,NA,CASSPIAGGPDTQYF,TGTGCCAGCAGCCCCATAGCGGGAGGGCCAGATACGCAGTATTTT
TRBV5-1,NA,TRBJ2-7,many,CASSLVWGGEQYF,TGCGCCAGCAGCTTGGTTTGGGGAGGCGAGCAGTACTTC
TRBV24-1,NA,TRBJ2-1,NA,CATGNYNEQFF,TGTGCCACCGGGAACTACAATGAGCAGTTCTTC
TRBV5-1,NA,TRBJ1-1,NA,CASRSTGSGYTEAFF,TGCGCCAGCAGATCTACAGGTAGCGGGTACACTGAAGCTTTCTTT
TRBV29-1,NA,TRBJ1-1,many,CSAHQLITEAFF,TGCAGCGCCCACCAACTGATCACTGAAGCTTTCTTT
TRBV19,NA,TRBJ2-2,few,CASIPNTGELFF,TGTGCCAGTATCCCGAACACCGGGGAGCTGTTTTTT
TRBV5-1,TRBD2,TRBJ2-1,NA,CASSKVAGGQWSSYNEQFF,TGCGCCAGCAGCAAGGTAGCGGGGGGGCAGTGGAGCTCCTACAATGAGCAGTTCTTC
TRBV6-2/TRBV6-3,NA,TRBJ2-4,few,CASRNAGADIQYF,TGTGCCAGCAGAAATGCGGGGGCTGACATTCAGTACTTC
TRBV5-1,TRBD1,TRBJ2-3,few,CASSFTGQGERDTQYF,TGCGCCAGCAGCTTCACCGGACAGGGTGAAAGAGATACGCAGTATTTT
TRBV12-3/TRBV12-4,NA,TRBJ2-1,NA,CASKPGGYNEQFF,TGTGCCAGCAAGCCGGGGGGCTATAATGAGCAGTTCTTC
TRBV20-1,NA,TRBJ2-2,NA,CSASQVHNTGELFF,TGCAGTGCCTCCCAGGTCCATAACACCGGGGAGCTGTTTTTT
TRBV5-1,NA,TRBJ2-5,NA,CANRQDETQYF,TGCGCCAACAGACAGGATGAGACCCAGTACTTC
TRBV27,TRBD2,TRBJ2-3,NA,CASSLPGTSGADTQYF,TGTGCCAGCAGTTTACCGGGGACTAGCGGGGCAGATACGCAGTATTTT
TRBV6-1,TRBD1,TRBJ2-1,NA,CASSRWTGIDEQFF,TGTGCCAGCAGTAGGTGGACAGGGATCGATGAGCAGTTCTTC
TRBV9,TRBD2,TRBJ2-2,many,CASSVAAGVASGELFF,TGTGCCAGCAGCGTAGCTGCGGGAGTTGCATCCGGGGAGCTGTTTTTT
TRBV11-1,TRBD1,TRBJ1-3,NA,CASSPRGRQGAGGNTIYF,TGTGCCAGCAGCCCCAGAGGGCGACAGGGCGCTGGTGGAAACACCATATATTTT
TRBV7-9,TRBD1,TRBJ2-7,few,CASSLQGASAYEQYF,TGTGCCAGCAGCCTTCAGGGGGCTTCTGCCTACGAGCAGTACTTC
TRBV19,NA,TRBJ2-7,NA,CASSEGQGSGEQYF,TGTGCCAGTTCCGAGGGCCAGGGAAGCGGCGAGCAGTACTTC
TRBV15,TRBD2,TRBJ2-1,NA,CATSRGTSGTYNEQFF,TGTGCCACCAGCAGAGGGACTAGCGGTACCTACAATGAGCAGTTCTTC
TRBV15,NA,TRBJ2-3,NA,CAASRRGSTDTQYF,TGTGCAGCCAGCAGGAGGGGGAGCACAGATACGCAGTATTTT
TRBV29-1,NA,TRBJ2-7,many,CSVELADRPSYEQYF,TGCAGCGTTGAATTAGCTGACAGGCCCTCCTACGAGCAGTACTTC
TRBV5-1,NA,TRBJ2-5,NA,CASSSQGWEGTQYF,TGCGCCAGCAGCTCACAGGGATGGGAGGGGACCCAGTACTTC
TRBV5-1,NA,TRBJ2-3,NA,CASSFQDGTDTQYF,TGCGCCAGCAGCTTCCAGGACGGCACAGATACGCAGTATTTT
TRBV12-3/TRBV12-4,NA,TRBJ2-6,NA,CASSLTANLGPSGANVLTF,TGTGCCAGCAGTTTAACCGCAAACTTAGGCCCGTCTGGGGCCAACGTCCTGACTTTC
TRBV11-2,NA,TRBJ2-5,NA,CASSPRDFEGETQYF,TGTGCCAGCAGCCCCCGGGACTTCGAAGGGGAGACCCAGTACTTC
TRBV7-2,NA,TRBJ1-5,NA,CASSLARENQPQHF,TGTGCCAGCAGCTTAGCCAGGGAAAATCAGCCCCAGCATTTT
TRBV20-1,TRBD2,TRBJ2-1,few,CSATGLAGENSYNEQFF,TGCAGTGCTACCGGACTAGCGGGAGAGAACTCCTACAATGAGCAGTTCTTC
TRBV12-3/TRBV12-4,TRBD1,TRBJ2-7,NA,CASSRTQGARPGSQYF,TGTGCCAGCAGTCGAACACAGGGGGCGAGGCCGGGTTCGCAGTACTTC
TRBV29-1,NA,TRBJ1-1,few,CSVWDGNTEAFF,TGCAGCGTCTGGGACGGGAACACTGAAGCTTTCTTT
TRBV11-2,TRBD2,TRBJ2-3,NA,CASSLSGSGNTQYF,TGTGCCAGCAGCCTAAGCGGGAGTGGGAATACGCAGTATTTT
TRBV15,NA,TRBJ2-5,few,CATSRDKGRETQYF,TGTGCCACCAGCAGAGATAAGGGTAGAGAGACCCAGTACTTC
TRBV20-1,NA,TRBJ2-7,many,CSARGRQPRSYEQYF,TGCAGTGCTAGGGGCCGACAGCCTCGTTCCTACGAGCAGTACTTC
TRBV5-1,NA,TRBJ1-2,NA,CASSPGGRATHGYTF,TGCGCCAGCAGCCCCGGAGGGCGGGCCACCCATGGCTACACCTTC